This entry features one T cell receptor (beta chain) sequence. The sample belongs to a study of shared clonotypes between healthy human individuals. Sequencing used immunoSEQ multiplex PCR; TCRdb keeps in-frame clones, though not all of them. The sample consists of roughly 1,500,000 clones, approximately 98.5% of them appearing once. The receptor was isolated from a man under 40 in good health. Input material: naive CD4+ T cells sorted from blood. Regarding subset: CD45RA+ positively selected.

The CDR3 DNA reads TGTGCCAGCAGCTTAATAGCGGCGACGAACACCGGGGAGCTGTTTTTT. It specifies CASSLIAATNTGELFF. The chain carries TRBV7-3 and TRBJ2-2, with D maybe TRBD2 (6 bases). Germline CDR1 SGHTA, CDR2 FQGTGA. The V gene lost 1 base and the J gene lost 0 bases, with 9 bases spanning the gap. The CDR3 totals 16 residues.